Shown below are 25 T cell receptor beta chains from a single sample sequenced in a study of T cell responses to AZD1222 COVID-19 vaccine (dated by TCRdb to 2020 to 2023). The sample's time point, from its label and the paper: baseline before first vaccination. The library was produced with the immunoSEQ multiplex PCR assay. In its TCRdb copy, this immuneACCESS table keeps in-frame sequences only and misses some clones. Where compared with another copy, unresolved V genes explain less than half of these, and the others have no known cause. Counted in this sample were 100,000 to 110,000 clones; around 90% of them appeared once. The ten largest clones add up to roughly 2% of the sample. The sample consisted of peripheral blood, taken on day 0 of AZD1222 vaccination. The receptors were sampled from an adult in good health.

The genes are TRBV28 and TRBJ2-7; D unresolved. Germline V gives CDR1 MDHEN, CDR2 SYDVKM. The CDR3 runs to 16 residues. V lost 3 bases and J lost 2, with 17 bases in between. The CDR3 DNA sequence: TGTGCCAGCAGTTTGGGCCCTGGTCGAATTCCCTACGAGCAGTACTTC. Translating gives CASSLGPGRIPYEQYF.

The V gene is TRBV27, the J gene TRBJ2-7; D possibly corresponds to TRBD1 (5 bases). Trimming pared 1 base from V and 0 bases from J, leaving 13 bases between. This CDR3 spans 16 amino acids. In germline, CDR1 is MNHEY, CDR2 SMNVEV (reference sequence). The CDR3: CASSLWGQAYSYEQYF. The DNA of the CDR3 is TGTGCCAGCAGTTTATGGGGCCAGGCCTACTCCTACGAGCAGTACTTC.

The chain couples TRBV30 to TRBJ2-3; weak D call: TRBD2 (6 bases). V was shortened by 4 bases and J by 5 bases, with 16 bases between the two germline ends. Germline V lookup: CDR1 GTSNPN, CDR2 SVGIG (reference sequence). This CDR3 comprises 14 residues. Here the CDR3 reads CAWTPPGVLDTQYF. CDR3 DNA: TGTGCCTGGACCCCCCCGGGAGTTTTAGATACGCAGTATTTT.

This chain joins TRBV15 and TRBJ2-2, with D hard to call. The CDR3 runs 15 residues. Trimming left V 5 bases short and J 3 bases short, with 13 bases between. CDR1 and CDR2 (germline): LNHNV, YYDKDF (reference sequence). CDR3 sequence: CATSPRQADTGELFF. In DNA form, the CDR3 reads TGTGCCACCAGCCCCCGGCAGGCCGACACCGGGGAGCTGTTTTTT.

V is TRBV6-5 and J is TRBJ1-2, with TRBD1 identical over 7 bases. Per the germline V gene, CDR1 is MNHEY and CDR2 is SVGAGI. The length of the CDR3 is 14 residues. The trim removed 2 bases at V and 7 bases at J, leaving 7 bases unmatched. The CDR3 sequence: CASSYGLAGGGYTF. Written as DNA, the CDR3 is TGTGCCAGCAGTTACGGTCTGGCAGGGGGTGGCTACACCTTC.

The rearrangement uses TRBV30 and TRBJ1-5; D is undetermined. This CDR3 spans 14 amino acids. Looked up from germline, CDR1 is GTSNPN and CDR2 is SVGIG (reference sequence). V lost 4 bases and J lost 2, with 12 bases in between. Written as DNA, the CDR3 is TGTGCCTGGAAATCTGGGGTGGGCAATCAGCCCCAGCATTTT. It translates to CAWKSGVGNQPQHF.

The genes are TRBV7-2 and TRBJ2-7, with D unresolved. The ends were cut back, 5 bases at V and 3 bases at J, with 11 bases in the middle. CDR1 SGHTA and CDR2 FQGNSA come from the germline V gene. The CDR3 has 13 residues. The CDR3 loop is CASSPMTVYEQYF. In DNA, the CDR3 is TGTGCCAGCAGCCCGATGACCGTCTACGAGCAGTACTTC.

The rearrangement links TRBV7-2 to TRBJ1-2; 7 nucleotides agree with TRBD1. The CDR3 is 16 amino acids. The V segment lost 5 bases and the J segment 4 bases; nucleotides outside the gene matches: 13. Germline CDR1 is SGHTA and CDR2 is FQGNSA. DNA for the CDR3: TGTGCCAGCAGCCCACCCCTCGGGACAGCCTTCTATGGCTACACCTTC. Its translation: CASSPPLGTAFYGYTF. Full variable domain (remainder filled in from reference TRBV7-2 and TRBJ1-2): GAGVSQSPSNKVTEKGKDVELRCDPISGHTALYWYRQSLGQGLEFLIYFQGNSAPDKSGLPSDRFSAERTGGSVSTLTIQRTQQEDSAVYLCASSPPLGTAFYGYTFGSGTRLTVV.

The chain links TRBV28 to TRBJ2-1, with TRBD2 matching 12 bases. This CDR3 has 16 residues. CDR1 and CDR2 from the germline V gene are MDHEN and SYDVKM. J was trimmed by 8 bases and V by 5 bases; bases with no gene match: 10. The CDR3 bases are TGTGCCAGCAGTACCTTTGCTAGCGGGAGGGCGGATGAGCAGTTCTTC. This encodes CASSTFASGRADEQFF.

The CDR3 is CASSPEGEAVRYYGYTF. In DNA, the CDR3 is TGCGCCAGCAGCCCGGAGGGGGAAGCGGTTAGGTACTATGGCTACACCTTC. The chain recombines TRBV5-1 with TRBJ1-2; TRBD1 might be the D (6 bases). The V end lost 4 bases, the J end lost 3 bases, and 22 bases lay between the germline ends. Germline V gene data show CDR1 as SGHRS and CDR2 as YFSETQ. CDR3 size: 17 residues.

The chain uses TRBV9 and TRBJ1-3; TRBD1 aligns across 11 bases. V dropped 0 bases and J dropped 0; count of bases not matched to a gene: 2. CDR1 is SGDLS and CDR2 is YYNGEE in the germline V gene. CDR3 length: 17 residues. As DNA, the CDR3 is TGTGCCAGCAGCGTAGCGGGACAGGGGGACTCTGGAAACACCATATATTTT. It is translated as CASSVAGQGDSGNTIYF.

The rearrangement joins TRBV6-5 to TRBJ2-7; 8 bases agree with TRBD2. In germline, CDR1 is MNHEY, CDR2 SVGAGI. V gave up 0 bases and J gave up 1 base; unmatched junction bases: 5. The CDR3 is made up of 16 amino acids. The CDR3 DNA reads as TGTGCCAGCAGTTACTCAGTAGCGGGACCTTCCTACGAGCAGTACTTC. It specifies CASSYSVAGPSYEQYF.

By proportion, this clone is medium-sized. The chain uses TRBV21-1 and TRBJ2-7; TRBD2, as called in the table, went unchecked against the DNA. TRBV21-1 is a pseudogene segment. The CDR3 runs to 17 residues. CDR3 nucleotides: TGTGCCAGCAGCAAAGACCGCCCCGCGGGGGCGCGGAACGAGCAGTACTTC. As protein: CASSKDRPAGARNEQYF.

The V gene is TRBV4-1, the J gene TRBJ1-6; 8 bases match TRBD1. Germline loops: CDR1 MGHRA, CDR2 YSYEKL. With 4 bases clipped from V and 2 bases from J, the junction kept 7 bases outside the gene matches. This CDR3 spans 17 amino acids. For the CDR3, the DNA is TGCGCCAGCAGCCCTGGACAGGGAATGGCCTATAATTCACCCCTCCACTTT. The encoded protein is CASSPGQGMAYNSPLHF.

CDR3: CASSQAVASSYEQYF. CDR3 nucleotides: TGTGCCAGCAGCCAGGCGGTAGCATCGAGCTACGAGCAGTACTTC. The V gene is TRBV7-2, the J gene TRBJ2-7; no firm D call. The V end lost 5 bases, the J end lost 3 bases, and 17 bases lay between the germline ends. This CDR3 region has 15 residues. Germline CDR1 reads SGHTA; CDR2 reads FQGNSA.

The rearrangement uses TRBV11-1 and TRBJ2-1; D not certain. The V end was cut by 1 base, the J end by 5 bases, with 12 bases between. In germline, CDR1 is SGHAT, CDR2 FQDESV (reference sequence). This CDR3 contains 15 residues. This CDR3 reads CASSLGGNLDNEQFF. The CDR3 DNA is TGTGCCAGCAGCTTAGGGGGAAATCTCGACAATGAGCAGTTCTTC.

This clone occurred once. The CDR3 nucleotides are TGTGCCAGCAGCCCTGCGGGTGGAGGTGCCTACGAGCAGTACTTC. Translated: CASSPAGGGAYEQYF. This chain connects TRBV28 to TRBJ2-7; D perhaps matches TRBD2 (5 bases). Germline CDR1 and CDR2: MDHEN and SYDVKM. The CDR3 contains 15 residues. V was cut by 6 bases and J by 2 bases, with 17 bases left in between.

The chain uses TRBV19 and TRBJ2-1; D gene unclear. The CDR3 spans 12 residues. The germline V gene encodes CDR1 LNHDA and CDR2 SQIVND (reference sequence). V was cut by 5 bases and J by 5 bases, with 7 bases left in between. The CDR3 spells CASSGPNNEQFF. In DNA form, the CDR3 reads TGTGCCAGTAGTGGGCCTAACAATGAGCAGTTCTTC.

In this sample, this clone turned up a few times. This chain joins TRBV23-1 and TRBJ1-1; D call uncertain. TRBV23-1 counts as an open reading frame of uncertain function. Trimming removed 1 base from V and 0 bases from J, with 15 bases in between. This CDR3 has 17 amino acids. The CDR3 loop is CASSQCVSSIMNTEAFF. The CDR3 nucleotides are TGCGCCAGCAGTCAATGCGTCAGCAGCATAATGAACACTGAAGCTTTCTTT.

The V and J genes are TRBV5-1 and TRBJ2-3, with TRBD2 as a possible D gene (6 bases). V shed 4 bases and J shed 1 base, with 16 bases lying between them. The CDR3 is 16 residues long. In germline, CDR1 is SGHRS, CDR2 YFSETQ. The CDR3 loop is CASSKGLTGGTDTQYF. CDR3 nucleotides: TGCGCCAGCAGCAAAGGACTAACGGGAGGCACAGATACGCAGTATTTT.

J is TRBJ1-6 and V is TRBV6-4; 10 bases line up with TRBD1. Germline-derived CDR1 and CDR2 are MRHNA and SNTAGT. The CDR3 runs 16 residues. With 6 bases clipped from V and 7 bases from J, the junction kept 9 bases outside the gene matches. The CDR3 DNA follows: TGTGCCAGCAGCGATGGGGACAGGGGAAAAAATTCACCCCTCCACTTT. Protein sequence: CASSDGDRGKNSPLHF.

The sample holds one count of this clone. This chain joins TRBV5-4 and TRBJ2-4, with no clear D. Germline CDR1 reads SGHNT; CDR2 reads YYREEE (reference sequence). This CDR3 contains 16 residues. The ends were cut back, 4 bases at V and 0 bases at J, with 14 bases in the middle. The CDR3 protein is CASSTGGALAKNIQYF. DNA of the CDR3: TGTGCCAGCAGCACCGGCGGAGCCCTAGCCAAAAACATTCAGTACTTC.

The chain uses TRBV2 and TRBJ2-7; 12 bases are shared with TRBD2. The trim removed 8 bases at V and 4 bases at J, leaving 6 bases unmatched. From germline, CDR1 is SNHLY and CDR2 FYNNEI. The CDR3 has 14 residues. The chain's CDR3 is CASRPTSGSYEQYF. CDR3 sequence (DNA): TGTGCCAGCCGTCCGACTAGCGGGAGTTACGAGCAGTACTTC.

The rearrangement links TRBV27 to TRBJ1-5; tentatively, D is TRBD1 (6 bases). Germline V CDR1 and CDR2: MNHEY, SMNVEV (reference sequence). V was shortened by 2 bases and J by 6 bases, with 11 bases between the two germline ends. The CDR3 sequence is 14 residues long. CDR3 region: CASSLRGAGQPQHF. In DNA form, the CDR3 reads TGTGCCAGCAGTTTACGGGGGGCCGGTCAGCCCCAGCATTTT.

The rearrangement joins TRBV6-4 to TRBJ2-1, with D maybe TRBD2 (5 bases). The CDR3 loop spans 15 amino acids. Germline CDR1 reads MRHNA; CDR2 reads SNTAGT. V was shortened by 8 bases and J by 8 bases, with 22 bases between the two germline ends. The chain's CDR3 is CASASQSSAIHEQFF. CDR3 in DNA: TGTGCCAGCGCCTCTCAGAGTAGCGCGATCCATGAGCAGTTCTTC.